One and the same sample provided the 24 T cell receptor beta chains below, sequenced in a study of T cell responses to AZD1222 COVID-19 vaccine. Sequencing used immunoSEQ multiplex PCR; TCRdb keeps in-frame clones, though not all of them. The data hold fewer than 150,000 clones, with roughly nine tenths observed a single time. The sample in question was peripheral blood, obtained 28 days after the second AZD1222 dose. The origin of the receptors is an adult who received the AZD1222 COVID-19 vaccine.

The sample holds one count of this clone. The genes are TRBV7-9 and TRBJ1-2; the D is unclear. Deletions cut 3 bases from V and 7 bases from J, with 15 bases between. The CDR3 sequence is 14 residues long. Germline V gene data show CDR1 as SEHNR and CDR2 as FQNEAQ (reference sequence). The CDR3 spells CASSFMMPRSGYTF. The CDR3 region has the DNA TGTGCCAGCAGCTTCATGATGCCTAGGAGTGGCTACACCTTC.

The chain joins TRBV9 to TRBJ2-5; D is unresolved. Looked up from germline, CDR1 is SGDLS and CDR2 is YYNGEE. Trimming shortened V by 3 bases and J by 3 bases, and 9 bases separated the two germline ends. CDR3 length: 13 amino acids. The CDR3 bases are TGTGCCAGCAGCGGTCGGTCTGAAGAGACCCAGTACTTC. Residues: CASSGRSEETQYF.

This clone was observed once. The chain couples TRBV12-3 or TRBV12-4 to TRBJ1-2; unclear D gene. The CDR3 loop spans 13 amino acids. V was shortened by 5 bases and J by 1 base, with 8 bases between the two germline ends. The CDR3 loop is CASSTRSNYGYTF. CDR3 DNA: TGTGCCAGCAGTACACGGAGTAACTATGGCTACACCTTC.

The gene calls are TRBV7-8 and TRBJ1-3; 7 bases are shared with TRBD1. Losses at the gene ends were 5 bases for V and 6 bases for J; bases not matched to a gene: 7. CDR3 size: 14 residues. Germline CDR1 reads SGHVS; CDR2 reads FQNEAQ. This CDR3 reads CASSPNKGANTIYF. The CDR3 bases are TGTGCCAGCAGCCCGAACAAGGGGGCAAACACCATATATTTT.

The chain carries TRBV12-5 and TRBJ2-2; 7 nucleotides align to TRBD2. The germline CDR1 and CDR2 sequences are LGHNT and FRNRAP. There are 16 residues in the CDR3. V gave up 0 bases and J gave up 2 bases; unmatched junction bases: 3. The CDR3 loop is CASGLVLAENTGELFF. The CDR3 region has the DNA TGTGCTAGTGGTTTGGTTCTAGCGGAAAACACCGGGGAGCTGTTTTTT.

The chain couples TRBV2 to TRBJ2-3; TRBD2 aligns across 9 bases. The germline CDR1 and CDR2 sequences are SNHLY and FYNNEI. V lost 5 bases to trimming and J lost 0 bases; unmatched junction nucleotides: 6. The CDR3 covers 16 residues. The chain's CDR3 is CASSRLAGPSTDTQYF. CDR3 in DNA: TGTGCCAGCAGTAGGCTAGCGGGACCTAGCACAGATACGCAGTATTTT. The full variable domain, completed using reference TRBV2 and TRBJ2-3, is EPEVTQTPSHQVTQMGQEVILRCVPISNHLYFYWYRQILGQKVEFLVSFYNNEISEKSEIFDDQFSVERPDGSNFTLKIRSTKLEDSAMYFCASSRLAGPSTDTQYFGPGTRLTVL.

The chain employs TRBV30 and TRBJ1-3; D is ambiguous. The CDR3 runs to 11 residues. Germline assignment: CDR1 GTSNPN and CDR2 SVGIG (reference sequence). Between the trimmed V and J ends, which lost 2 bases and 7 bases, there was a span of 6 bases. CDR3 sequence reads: CAWSRRNTIYF. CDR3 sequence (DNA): TGTGCCTGGAGTCGACGGAACACCATATATTTT. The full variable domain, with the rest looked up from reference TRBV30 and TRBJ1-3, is SQTIHQWPATLVQPVGSPLSLECTVEGTSNPNLYWYRQAAGRGLQLLFYSVGIGQISSEVPQNLSASRPQDRQFILSSKKLLLSDSGFYLCAWSRRNTIYFGEGSWLTVV.

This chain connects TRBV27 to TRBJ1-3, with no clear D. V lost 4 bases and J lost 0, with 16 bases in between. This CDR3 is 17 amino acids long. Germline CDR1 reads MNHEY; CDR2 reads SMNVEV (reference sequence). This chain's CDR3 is CASSSIGIGDSGNTIYF. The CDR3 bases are TGTGCCAGCAGTTCTATAGGGATCGGCGACTCTGGAAACACCATATATTTT.

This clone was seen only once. The CDR3 spells CASSPQKGNTEAFF. In DNA form, the CDR3 reads TGTGCCAGCAGCCCCCAAAAGGGGAACACTGAAGCTTTCTTT. The chain is built from TRBV9 and TRBJ1-1; D not certain. The CDR3 is 14 residues long. Between the trimmed V and J ends, which lost 4 bases and 1 base, there was a span of 11 bases. Germline-derived CDR1 and CDR2 are SGDLS and YYNGEE.

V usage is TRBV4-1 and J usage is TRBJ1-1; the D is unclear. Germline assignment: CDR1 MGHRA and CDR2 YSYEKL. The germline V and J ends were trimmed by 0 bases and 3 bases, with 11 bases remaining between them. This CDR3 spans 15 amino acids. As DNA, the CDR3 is TGCGCCAGCAGCCAAGAAGGCAGGATGGACACTGAAGCTTTCTTT. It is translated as CASSQEGRMDTEAFF.

CDR3 nucleotides: TGCGCCAGCAGTGCCGGCCTCATGAACACTGAAGCTTTCTTT. It encodes CASSAGLMNTEAFF. This chain joins TRBV10-1 and TRBJ1-1; no reliable D call. CDR1 and CDR2 from the germline V gene are WNHNN and SYGVQD (reference sequence). CDR3 length: 14 residues. Trimming shortened V by 4 bases and J by 0 bases, and 9 bases separated the two germline ends.

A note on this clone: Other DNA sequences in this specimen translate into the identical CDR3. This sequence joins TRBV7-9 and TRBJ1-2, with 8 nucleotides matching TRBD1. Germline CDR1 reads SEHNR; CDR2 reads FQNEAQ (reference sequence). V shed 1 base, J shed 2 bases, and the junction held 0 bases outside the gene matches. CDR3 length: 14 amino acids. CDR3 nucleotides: TGTGCCAGCAGCTTAGGGACAGGGAACTATGGCTACACCTTC. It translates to CASSLGTGNYGYTF.

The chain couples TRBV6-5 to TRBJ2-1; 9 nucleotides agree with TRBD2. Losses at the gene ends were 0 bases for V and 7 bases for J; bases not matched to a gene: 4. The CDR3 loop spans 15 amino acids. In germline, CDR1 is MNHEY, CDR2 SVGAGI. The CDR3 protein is CASSYSSSGINEQFF. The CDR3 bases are TGTGCCAGCAGTTACTCGTCTAGCGGGATAAATGAGCAGTTCTTC.

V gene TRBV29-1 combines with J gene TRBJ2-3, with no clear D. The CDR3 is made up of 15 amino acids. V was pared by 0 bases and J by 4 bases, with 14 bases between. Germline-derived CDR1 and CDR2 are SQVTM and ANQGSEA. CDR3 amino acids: CSVEDSSTSPDTQYF. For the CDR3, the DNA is TGCAGCGTTGAAGACTCCTCGACAAGCCCAGATACGCAGTATTTT.

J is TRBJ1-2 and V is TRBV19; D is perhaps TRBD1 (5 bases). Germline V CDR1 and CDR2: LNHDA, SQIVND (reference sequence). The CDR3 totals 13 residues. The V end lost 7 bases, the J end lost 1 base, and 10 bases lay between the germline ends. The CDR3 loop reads CASKPRDNYGYTF. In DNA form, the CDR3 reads TGTGCCAGTAAGCCCAGGGATAACTATGGCTACACCTTC.

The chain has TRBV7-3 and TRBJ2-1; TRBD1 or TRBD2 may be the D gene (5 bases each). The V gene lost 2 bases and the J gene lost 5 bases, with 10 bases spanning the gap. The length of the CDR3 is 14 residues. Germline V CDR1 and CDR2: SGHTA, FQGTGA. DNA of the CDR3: TGTGCCAGCAGCTTATCCCGGGACGACAATGAGCAGTTCTTC. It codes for CASSLSRDDNEQFF.

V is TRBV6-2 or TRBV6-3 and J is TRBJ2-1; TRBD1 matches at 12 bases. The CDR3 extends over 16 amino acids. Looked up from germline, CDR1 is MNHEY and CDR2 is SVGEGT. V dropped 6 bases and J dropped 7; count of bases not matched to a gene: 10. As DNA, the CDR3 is TGTGCCAGCAGCAACCTGGGACAGGGGGCGAAAAATGAGCAGTTCTTC. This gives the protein CASSNLGQGAKNEQFF.

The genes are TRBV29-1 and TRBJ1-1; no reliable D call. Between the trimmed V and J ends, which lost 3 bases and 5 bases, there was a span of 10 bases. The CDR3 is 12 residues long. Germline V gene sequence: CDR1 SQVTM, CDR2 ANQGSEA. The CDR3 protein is CSVDPGLTEAFF. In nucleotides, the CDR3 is TGCAGCGTTGATCCAGGATTAACTGAAGCTTTCTTT. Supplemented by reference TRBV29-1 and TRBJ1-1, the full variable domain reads SAVISQKPSRDICQRGTSLTIQCQVDSQVTMMFWYRQQPGQSLTLIATANQGSEATYESGFVIDKFPISRPNLTFSTLTVSNMSPEDSSIYLCSVDPGLTEAFFGQGTRLTVV.

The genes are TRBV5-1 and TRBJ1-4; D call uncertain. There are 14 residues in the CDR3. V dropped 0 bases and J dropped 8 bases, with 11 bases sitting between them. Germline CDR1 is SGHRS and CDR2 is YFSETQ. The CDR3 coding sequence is TGCGCCAGCAGCTTGGATCACTTTGCGGAAAAACTGTTTTTT. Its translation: CASSLDHFAEKLFF.

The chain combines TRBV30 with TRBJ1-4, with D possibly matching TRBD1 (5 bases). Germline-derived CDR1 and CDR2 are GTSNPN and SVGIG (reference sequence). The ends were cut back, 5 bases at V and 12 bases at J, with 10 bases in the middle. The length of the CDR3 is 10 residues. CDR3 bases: TGTGCCTGGGGTATAGGGGAACTGTTTTTT. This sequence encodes CAWGIGELFF. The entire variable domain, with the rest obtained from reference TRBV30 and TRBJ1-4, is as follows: SQTIHQWPATLVQPVGSPLSLECTVEGTSNPNLYWYRQAAGRGLQLLFYSVGIGQISSEVPQNLSASRPQDRQFILSSKKLLLSDSGFYLCAWGIGELFFGSGTQLSVL.

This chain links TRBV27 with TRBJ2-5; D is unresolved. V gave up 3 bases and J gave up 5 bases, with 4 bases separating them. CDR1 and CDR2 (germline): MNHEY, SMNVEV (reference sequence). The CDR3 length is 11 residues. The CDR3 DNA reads TGTGCCAGCAGTTTGTCGGAGACCCAGTACTTC. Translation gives CASSLSETQYF.

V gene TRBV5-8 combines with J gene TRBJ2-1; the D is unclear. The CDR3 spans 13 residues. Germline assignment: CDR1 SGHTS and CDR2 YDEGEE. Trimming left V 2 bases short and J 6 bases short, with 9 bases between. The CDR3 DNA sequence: TGTGCCAGCAGCTTCCCATCCAGCAATGAGCAGTTCTTC. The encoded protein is CASSFPSSNEQFF.

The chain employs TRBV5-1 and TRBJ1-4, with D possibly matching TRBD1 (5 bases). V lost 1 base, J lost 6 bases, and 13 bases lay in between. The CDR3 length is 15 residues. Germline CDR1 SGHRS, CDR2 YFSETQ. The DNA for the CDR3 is TGCGCCAGCAGCTTGCACGGCAGGGTGGATGAAAAACTGTTTTTT. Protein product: CASSLHGRVDEKLFF.

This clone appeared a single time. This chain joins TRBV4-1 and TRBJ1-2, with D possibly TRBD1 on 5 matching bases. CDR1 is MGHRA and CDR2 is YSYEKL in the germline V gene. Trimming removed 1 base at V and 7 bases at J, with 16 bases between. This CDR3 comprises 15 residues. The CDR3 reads CASSQVTVPTAGYTF. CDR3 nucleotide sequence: TGCGCCAGCAGCCAAGTGACAGTACCCACCGCTGGCTACACCTTC.